These T cell receptor beta chains were read from a single sample in a study of cytomegalovirus exposure and HLA in healthy donors. Using immunoSEQ multiplex PCR, the repertoire was profiled, and TCRdb retains in-frame clones only, with some absent. The sample records tens of thousands of clones, nearly 80% being singletons. The specimen sequenced was PBMCs. The receptors originated from a woman aged 50 to 60 in good health and CMV-seropositive. CDR3s include the opening cysteine and the closing phenylalanine or tryptophan. The order of the fields is J gene, D gene, clone size, V gene, CDR3 DNA, CDR3 protein. D genes are given only for firm matches. A row's size may be missing; if present it is once, few, many or a size class.

TRBJ2-1,TRBD2,.,TRBV7-9,TGTTCCAGCAGCTTATTGCGACTAGCGACCTACAATGAGCAGTTCTTC,CSSSLLRLATYNEQFF
TRBJ1-2,TRBD1,.,TRBV5-8,TGTGCCAGCAGCCTTATACAGGGGTACTATGGCTACACCTTC,CASSLIQGYYGYTF
TRBJ2-3,.,once,TRBV5-6,TGTGCCAGCAGCTTGCTGGGGGCAGAGACAGATACGCAGTATTTT,CASSLLGAETDTQYF
TRBJ2-3,TRBD2,.,TRBV7-9,TGTGCCAGCAGCTCACCGCCGGGACTAAGAACAGATACGCAGTATTTT,CASSSPPGLRTDTQYF
TRBJ1-1,TRBD1,.,TRBV7-6,TGTGCCAGCAGCTTATTTCGGGAAGGGGGCAGGACTGAAGCTTTCTTT,CASSLFREGGRTEAFF
TRBJ1-3,TRBD1,.,TRBV2,TGTGCCAGCAGACGACAGGGAATGGTTGGAAACACCATATATTTT,CASRRQGMVGNTIYF
TRBJ1-1,.,once,TRBV2,TGTGCCAGCCGACCTGCTCGGACAGAGAACACTGAAGCTTTCTTT,CASRPARTENTEAFF
TRBJ1-4,.,.,TRBV12-5,TGTGCTAGTTCGACAGGCGATACTAATGAAAAACTGTTTTTT,CASSTGDTNEKLFF
TRBJ2-5,.,few,TRBV7-3,TGTGCCAGCAGCCAGGGGATCCAAGAGACCCAGTACTTC,CASSQGIQETQYF
TRBJ2-3,TRBD2,.,TRBV6-1,TGTGCCAGCAGTGAAGCGCTAGGCGGGGGGGGCCAGAACCCTTATTTT,CASSEALGGGGQNPYF
TRBJ1-3,.,.,TRBV11-3,TGTGCCAGCAGCTTAGCGGTAGCGTACACCATATATTTT,CASSLAVAYTIYF
TRBJ1-5,.,few,TRBV6-5,TGTGCCAGCAAGACAGAGAATCAGCCCCAGCATTTT,CASKTENQPQHF
TRBJ2-1,.,.,TRBV7-2,TGTGCCAGCAGCTTAAATGTTCAGGAAGGCCAGTTCTTC,CASSLNVQEGQFF
TRBJ2-1,TRBD1,.,TRBV5-1,TGCGCCAGCAGCCCACAGGGGGGCAATGAGCAGTTCTTC,CASSPQGGNEQFF
TRBJ2-3,.,.,TRBV21-1,TGTGCCAGCAGCGTGCGGACTAGCGGAAACGTCGGGGGCACAGATACGCAGTATTTT,CASSVRTSGNVGGTDTQYF
TRBJ2-2,TRBD1,once,TRBV5-1,TGCGCCAGCAGCTTAGGGGGCGCCATGTCCGGGGAGCTGTTTTTT,CASSLGGAMSGELFF
TRBJ2-2,.,once,TRBV6-1,TGTGCCAGCAGCTCCCCGGGTTTTGGGGAGCTGTTTTTT,CASSSPGFGELFF
TRBJ1-1,.,.,TRBV5-1,TGCGCCAGCAGCTTGTCAGGGATGAACACTGAAGCTTTCTTT,CASSLSGMNTEAFF
TRBJ2-3,TRBD2,.,TRBV18,TGTGCCAGCTCACGAGGGACTAGCGGGGGACCCAGGGGCACAGATACGCAGTATTTT,CASSRGTSGGPRGTDTQYF
TRBJ2-7,TRBD1,.,TRBV15,TGTGCCACCAGCAGAGGACAGGGGCCCTACGAGCAGTACTTC,CATSRGQGPYEQYF
TRBJ2-3,.,once,TRBV27,TGTGCCAGCAGCCTCACCAGGGGTGCAGATACGCAGTATTTT,CASSLTRGADTQYF
TRBJ2-7,TRBD1,.,TRBV9,TGTGCCAGCAGCCCAACGGGACAGTTCTACGAGCAGTACTTC,CASSPTGQFYEQYF
TRBJ1-1,TRBD1,few,TRBV7-2,TGTGCCAGCAGCTTCCGACCGGGACAGGGAAAAACTGAAGCTTTCTTT,CASSFRPGQGKTEAFF
TRBJ1-6,.,.,TRBV19,TGTGCCAGTACCGCCCTTGGGGGGAGCTCCTATAATTCACCCCTCCACTTT,CASTALGGSSYNSPLHF
TRBJ2-7,TRBD2,.,TRBV6-5,TGTGCCAGCAGTTACTCCAGCGGGGGGTCCTCCTACGAGCAGTACTTC,CASSYSSGGSSYEQYF
TRBJ2-1,.,.,TRBV29-1,TGCAGCGTTGAAGATTCGATATTCTCCAGGGTTAATGAGCAGTTCTTC,CSVEDSIFSRVNEQFF
TRBJ2-2,.,once,TRBV9,TGTGCCAGCAGCGTAGGGAGACTCAACACCGGGGAGCTGTTTTTT,CASSVGRLNTGELFF
TRBJ1-1,TRBD1,.,TRBV7-9,TGTGCCAGCATCTTGACAGGGGTGAACACTGAAGCTTTCTTT,CASILTGVNTEAFF
TRBJ1-1,.,.,TRBV5-1,TGCGCCAGCAGCCATCAGGACACTTTCACTGAAGCTTTCTTT,CASSHQDTFTEAFF
TRBJ1-5,.,.,TRBV2,TGTGCCAGCAGATTCCAGGCGCCCAATCAGCCCCAGCATTTT,CASRFQAPNQPQHF
TRBJ2-1,TRBD2,once,TRBV2,TGTGCCAGCAGATCGACTAGCGGGGAGAACTACAATGAGCAGTTCTTC,CASRSTSGENYNEQFF